The rows below give T cell receptor beta chains drawn from one sample of a study of blood T cells in healthy people across ages. From the 5' RACE reads, TCRdb called clonotypes with MiXCR, one entry per CDR3 protein. The sample lists around 800,000 distinct CDR3 sequences; about 55% were seen once. Source material: blood. The receptor source for this set is a man at least 80 years old in good health. The CDR3 runs from the conserved cysteine through the conserved F or W. A D gene is named only where the DNA matches it firmly. Only part of the rows carry a size: once, few, many, or a class if the clone is expanded.

>-|-|TRBV9|TRBJ1-2
CASSVPRWSHGYTF
TGTGCCAGCAGCGTACCGAGATGGAGCCATGGCTACACCTTC
>-|-|TRBV5-1|TRBJ2-5
CASSLDVTSQETQYF
TGCGCCAGCAGCTTGGACGTGACAAGCCAAGAGACCCAGTACTTC
>TRBD1|-|TRBV12-3/TRBV12-4|TRBJ2-5
CASSSTGVPETQYF
TGTGCCAGCAGTTCGACAGGGGTACCAGAGACCCAGTACTTC
>-|-|TRBV28|TRBJ1-2
CASSSPGAVGYTF
TGTGCCAGCAGTTCCCCGGGGGCCGTAGGCTACACCTTC
>TRBD2|-|TRBV3-1|TRBJ2-7
CASSQGLAAHHEQYF
TGTGCCAGCAGCCAAGGACTAGCGGCTCATCACGAGCAGTACTTC
>TRBD1|-|TRBV5-4|TRBJ2-7
CASSTTGTGPPYEQYF
TGTGCCAGCAGCACCACCGGGACAGGACCACCCTACGAGCAGTACTTC
>TRBD2|-|TRBV4-1|TRBJ2-1
CASSQVISGFLNEQFF
TGCGCCAGCAGCCAAGTCATTAGCGGGTTCCTCAATGAGCAGTTCTTC
>-|-|TRBV20-1|TRBJ2-1
CSASNPMGNSYNEQFF
TGCAGTGCTAGCAACCCCATGGGCAACTCCTACAATGAGCAGTTCTTC
>TRBD1|-|TRBV2|TRBJ2-7
CASSEFPGQPFYEQYF
TGTGCCAGCAGTGAGTTTCCGGGACAGCCTTTCTACGAGCAGTACTTC
>-|few|TRBV2|TRBJ2-3
CASIKFSYAYF
TGTGCCAGCATAAAGTTCTCATACGCGTATTTT
>TRBD1|-|TRBV7-2|TRBJ2-3
CASSSSGTGGGADTQYF
TGTGCCAGCAGCTCCTCCGGGACAGGGGGTGGCGCAGATACGCAGTATTTT
>-|many|TRBV12-3/TRBV12-4|TRBJ2-7
CASSLTGRNSYEQYF
TGTGCCAGCAGTTTAACGGGACGGAACTCCTACGAGCAGTACTTC
>-|-|TRBV25-1|TRBJ2-3
CASSGSGSADTQYF
TGTGCCAGCAGTGGTAGCGGATCCGCAGATACGCAGTATTTT
>-|-|TRBV7-2|TRBJ2-4
CASSLVGVAKNIQYF
TGTGCCAGCAGCTTAGTTGGGGTAGCCAAAAACATTCAGTACTTC
>-|-|TRBV7-2|TRBJ1-6
CASSLLNSPLHF
TGTGCCAGCAGCTTGCTGAATTCACCCCTCCACTTT
>-|-|TRBV20-1|TRBJ2-1
CSARDRSGSCEQFF
TGCAGTGCTAGAGATCGGAGCGGGTCGTGTGAGCAGTTCTTC
>-|-|TRBV24-1|TRBJ2-3
CATSDFGSEGTDTQYF
TGTGCCACCAGTGATTTTGGCAGCGAGGGGACAGATACGCAGTATTTT
>-|-|TRBV10-3|TRBJ2-7
CAISESTGSSSDYEQYF
TGTGCCATCAGTGAGTCGACAGGTAGCAGCTCGGACTACGAGCAGTACTTC
>TRBD1|many|TRBV12-3/TRBV12-4|TRBJ2-7
CASSLRQGANEQYF
TGTGCCAGCAGTCTCCGACAGGGGGCCAACGAGCAGTACTTC
>TRBD2|-|TRBV9|TRBJ2-7
CASSVGDRGDPPYEQYF
TGTGCCAGCAGCGTAGGAGATCGGGGGGATCCCCCCTACGAGCAGTACTTC
>-|-|TRBV7-9|TRBJ2-5
CASSLRDPRETQYF
TGTGCCAGCAGCCTCCGGGACCCCCGGGAGACCCAGTACTTC
>-|-|TRBV5-1|TRBJ2-1
CASSRGQEGNEQFF
TGCGCCAGCAGCCGCGGACAGGAGGGCAATGAGCAGTTCTTC
>TRBD1|-|TRBV20-1|TRBJ2-7
CSANSGTGASSYEQYF
TGCAGTGCCAACTCCGGGACAGGGGCTTCCTCCTACGAGCAGTACTTC
>-|-|TRBV5-1|TRBJ2-3
CASSLGGASGDTQYF
TGCGCCAGCAGCTTGGGGGGGGCTAGCGGAGATACGCAGTATTTT
>TRBD1|once|TRBV28|TRBJ1-2
CASSFSGQGAFGYTF
TGTGCCAGCAGTTTTTCCGGACAGGGGGCGTTTGGCTACACCTTC
>TRBD2|-|TRBV7-3|TRBJ2-5
CASSPDPGTSGTETQYF
TGTGCCAGCAGCCCCGATCCCGGGACTAGCGGGACAGAGACCCAGTACTTC
>TRBD2|-|TRBV5-1|TRBJ2-7
CASSLAGTSGSRNEQYF
TGCGCCAGCAGCTTGGCCGGGACTAGCGGGAGCAGGAACGAGCAGTACTTC
>TRBD1|-|TRBV10-3|TRBJ2-1
CAITRTGTSYNEQFF
TGTGCCATCACCCGGACAGGAACCTCCTACAATGAGCAGTTCTTC
>-|-|TRBV28|TRBJ2-2
CASSSRTAVLLNTGELFF
TGTGCCAGCAGTTCCAGAACAGCGGTCCTATTGAACACCGGGGAGCTGTTTTTT
>-|-|TRBV5-1|TRBJ2-1
CASSSAVDSPREQFF
TGCGCCAGCAGCTCGGCTGTGGACTCCCCAAGGGAGCAGTTCTTC
>-|-|TRBV24-1|TRBJ2-1
CATSDGVSSYNEQFF
TGTGCCACCAGTGATGGGGTGAGCTCCTACAATGAGCAGTTCTTC
>-|-|TRBV5-1|TRBJ2-3
CASSFRQSPLTDTQYF
TGCGCCAGCAGCTTTCGGCAATCCCCCCTCACAGATACGCAGTATTTT
>-|-|TRBV24-1|TRBJ2-1
CATEGPVNNEQFF
TGTGCGACGGAGGGTCCGGTAAACAATGAGCAGTTCTTC
>-|few|TRBV20-1|TRBJ2-3
CSALRVDTQYF
TGCAGTGCTCTCAGGGTGGATACGCAGTATTTT
>TRBD2|once|TRBV29-1|TRBJ2-7
CSVEDRPGLARNEQYF
TGCAGCGTTGAAGATCGGCCCGGACTAGCGCGGAATGAGCAGTACTTC
>TRBD1|-|TRBV5-1|TRBJ2-1
CASRDAGGFEQFF
TGCGCCAGCAGGGATGCAGGGGGTTTTGAGCAGTTCTTC
>TRBD2|-|TRBV6-2/TRBV6-3|TRBJ2-7
CASSWGGRASYNEQYF
TGTGCCAGCAGTTGGGGCGGGAGGGCTTCCTACAATGAGCAGTACTTC
>TRBD2|-|TRBV29-1|TRBJ2-7
CSVQRAASGRTYEQYF
TGCAGCGTTCAAAGGGCGGCTAGCGGGAGGACCTACGAGCAGTACTTC
>-|-|TRBV20-1|TRBJ2-7
CSATTGSYEQYF
TGCAGTGCTACCACAGGATCCTACGAGCAGTACTTC
>TRBD1|-|TRBV20-1|TRBJ1-2
CSASGGAVGYTF
TGCAGTGCGTCAGGGGGCGCGGTTGGCTACACCTTC